The 4 T cell receptor beta chains below were found in one sample sequenced in a study of blood T cell repertoires in COVID-19. The method was immunoSEQ multiplex PCR; TCRdb's version includes in-frame clones alone and lacks a portion of them. Of 26,000 or so clones detected, approximately 66% appear once; the ten largest clones hold under 7.5%. The sequencing input was peripheral blood. These receptor sequences come from a man aged 55 to 70 with active or convalescent COVID-19.

The chain is built from TRBV21-1 and TRBJ1-4; TRBD1, the table's D call, lacks a check against the DNA. TRBV21-1 is a documented pseudogene. The CDR3 length is 13 residues. Here the CDR3 reads CASRGPHNEKLFF. CDR3 DNA sequence: TGTGCCAGCAGGGGCCCTCATAATGAAAAACTGTTTTTT.

V usage is TRBV19 and J usage is TRBJ1-6, with TRBD1 as a possible D gene (5 bases). Trimming stripped 4 bases from V and 6 bases from J, with 10 bases between. CDR3 length equals 14 residues. Germline V gene sequence: CDR1 LNHDA, CDR2 SQIVND (reference sequence). For the CDR3, the DNA is TGTGCCAGTAGTACGAGGGGAGGTAATTCACCCCTCCACTTT. It yields the protein CASSTRGGNSPLHF.

The chain links TRBV5-1 to TRBJ2-2; possible D gene TRBD2, 6 bases. Germline CDR1 and CDR2: SGHRS and YFSETQ. The CDR3 spans 16 residues. V was trimmed by 1 base and J by 0 bases, leaving 10 bases between them. The DNA of the CDR3 is TGCGCCAGCAGCTTGCCCGGCGGGGCGAACACCGGGGAGCTGTTTTTT. Its translation is CASSLPGGANTGELFF.

The chain uses TRBV6-5 and TRBJ1-2; maybe TRBD1 (5 bases). The CDR3 has 13 residues. The germline V gene encodes CDR1 MNHEY and CDR2 SVGAGI. V was cut by 6 bases and J by 8 bases, with 16 bases left in between. CDR3 sequence (DNA): TGTGCCAGCAGCTCCGGGACTCACGGAGGCTACACCTTC. Translation gives CASSSGTHGGYTF.